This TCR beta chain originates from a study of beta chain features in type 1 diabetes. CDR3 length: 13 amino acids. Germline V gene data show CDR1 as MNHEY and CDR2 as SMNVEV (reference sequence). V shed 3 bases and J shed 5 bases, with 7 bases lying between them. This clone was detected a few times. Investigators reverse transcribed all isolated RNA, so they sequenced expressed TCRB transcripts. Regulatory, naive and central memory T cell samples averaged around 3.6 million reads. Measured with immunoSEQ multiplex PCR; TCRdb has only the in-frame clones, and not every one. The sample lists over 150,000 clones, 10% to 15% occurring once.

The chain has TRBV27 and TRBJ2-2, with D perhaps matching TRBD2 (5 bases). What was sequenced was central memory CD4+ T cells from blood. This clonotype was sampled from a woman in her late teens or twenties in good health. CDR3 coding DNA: TGTGCCAGCAGTTTCACTAGGACCGGGGAGCTGTTTTTT. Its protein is CASSFTRTGELFF.